The present TCR beta chain was sequenced within a study of Graves' ophthalmopathy and Graves' hyperthyroidism. This clonotype has ten or more counts. What it binds is unknown. This CDR3 comprises 13 residues. Trimming removed 4 bases from V and 10 bases from J, with 11 bases in between. Germline V gene lookup returns CDR1 LNHNV and CDR2 YYDKDF (reference sequence). For repertoire sequencing, the TCR beta CDR3 regions were amplified from RNA transcripts. The workflow started with a first-round RT-PCR run with HTBI primers and then moved on to a second-round multiplex PCR. TCRdb re-called the multiplex PCR reads through MiXCR, storing one row per CDR3 protein. The sample shows over 500,000 distinct CDR3 sequences, 22% of them seen only once. Overall study findings and caveats: Ophthalmopathy cases were distinguished from stable hyperthyroidism by a 13-signature model, reaching 85% to 90% sensitivity and roughly 81% specificity. Most clonotypes expanded in thyroid above 0.001 frequency were present in blood too.

The sample was peripheral blood. This clonotype originated in a woman aged 18-29 years with stable Graves' hyperthyroidism. Some clones in this sample may be carry-over from other donors' samples. The gene calls are TRBV15 and TRBJ1-6; D remains unclear. The CDR3 protein is CATSTVGDSPLHF. CDR3 DNA sequence: TGTGCCACCAGCACAGTAGGTGACTCACCCCTCCACTTT.